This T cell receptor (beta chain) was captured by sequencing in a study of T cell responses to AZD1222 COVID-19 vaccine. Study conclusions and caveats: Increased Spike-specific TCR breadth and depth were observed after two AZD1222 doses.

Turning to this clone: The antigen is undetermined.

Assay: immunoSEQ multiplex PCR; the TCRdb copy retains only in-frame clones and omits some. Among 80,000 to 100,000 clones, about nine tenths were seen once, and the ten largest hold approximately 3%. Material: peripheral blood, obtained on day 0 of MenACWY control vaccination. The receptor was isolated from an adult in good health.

The CDR3 is CASSPEWTGANYGYTF. CDR3 DNA sequence: TGTGCCAGCAGTCCAGAATGGACAGGAGCTAACTATGGCTACACCTTC. V usage is TRBV9 and J usage is TRBJ1-2, with TRBD1 matching 7 bases. This CDR3 is 16 amino acids long. Germline V gene data show CDR1 as SGDLS and CDR2 as YYNGEE. J was trimmed by 0 bases and V by 5 bases; bases with no gene match: 10.